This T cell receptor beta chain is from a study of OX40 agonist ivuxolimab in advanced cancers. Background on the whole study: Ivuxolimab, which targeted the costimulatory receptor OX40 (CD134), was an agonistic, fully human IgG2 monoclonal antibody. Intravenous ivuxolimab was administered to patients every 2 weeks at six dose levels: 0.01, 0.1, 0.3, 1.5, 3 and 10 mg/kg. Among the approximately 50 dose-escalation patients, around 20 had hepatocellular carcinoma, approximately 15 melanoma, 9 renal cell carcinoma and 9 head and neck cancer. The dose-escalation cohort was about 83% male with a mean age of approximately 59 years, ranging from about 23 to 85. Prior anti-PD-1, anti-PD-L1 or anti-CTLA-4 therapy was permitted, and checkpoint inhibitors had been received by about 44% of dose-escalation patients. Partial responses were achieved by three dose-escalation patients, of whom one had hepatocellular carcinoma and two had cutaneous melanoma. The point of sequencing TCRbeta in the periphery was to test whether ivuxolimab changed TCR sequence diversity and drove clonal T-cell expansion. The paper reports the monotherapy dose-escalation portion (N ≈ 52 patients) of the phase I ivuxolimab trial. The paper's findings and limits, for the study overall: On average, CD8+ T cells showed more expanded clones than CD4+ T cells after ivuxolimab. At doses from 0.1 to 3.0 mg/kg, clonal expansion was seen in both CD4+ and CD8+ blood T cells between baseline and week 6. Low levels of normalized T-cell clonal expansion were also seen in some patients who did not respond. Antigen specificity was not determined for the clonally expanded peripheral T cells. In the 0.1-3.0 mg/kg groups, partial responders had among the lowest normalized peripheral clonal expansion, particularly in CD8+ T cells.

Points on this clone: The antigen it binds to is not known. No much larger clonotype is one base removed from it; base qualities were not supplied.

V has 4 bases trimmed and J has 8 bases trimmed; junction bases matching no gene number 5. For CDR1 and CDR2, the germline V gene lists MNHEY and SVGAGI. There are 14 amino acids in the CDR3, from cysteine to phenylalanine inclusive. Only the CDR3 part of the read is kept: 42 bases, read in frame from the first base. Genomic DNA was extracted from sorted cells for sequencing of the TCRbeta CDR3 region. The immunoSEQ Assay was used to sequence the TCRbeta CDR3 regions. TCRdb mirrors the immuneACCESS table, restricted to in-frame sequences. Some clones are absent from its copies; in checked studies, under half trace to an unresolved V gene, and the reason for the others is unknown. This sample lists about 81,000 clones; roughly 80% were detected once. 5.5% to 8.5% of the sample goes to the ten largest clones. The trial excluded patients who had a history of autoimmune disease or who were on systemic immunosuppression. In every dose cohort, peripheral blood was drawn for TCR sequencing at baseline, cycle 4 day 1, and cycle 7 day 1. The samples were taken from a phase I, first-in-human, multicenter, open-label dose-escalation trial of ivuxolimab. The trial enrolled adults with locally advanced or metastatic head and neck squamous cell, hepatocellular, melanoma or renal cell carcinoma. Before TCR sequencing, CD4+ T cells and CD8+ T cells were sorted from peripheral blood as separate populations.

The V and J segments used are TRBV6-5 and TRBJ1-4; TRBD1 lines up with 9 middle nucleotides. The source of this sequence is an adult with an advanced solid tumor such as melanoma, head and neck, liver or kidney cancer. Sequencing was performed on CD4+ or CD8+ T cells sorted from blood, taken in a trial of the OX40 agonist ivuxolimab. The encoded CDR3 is CASSFRDRAEKLFF. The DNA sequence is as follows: TGTGCCAGCAGTTTTCGGGACAGGGCCGAAAAACTGTTTTTT.